This T cell receptor (beta chain) was captured by sequencing in a study of T cell responses to AZD1222 COVID-19 vaccine. The overall study: Pooling of second doses given at about 4 or about 12 weeks was done. Study-wide results and caveats: The donor cohort was predominantly white British with a female majority, and clonal diversity may have been underestimated.

The CDR3 has 17 amino acids. The junction had 6 bases not matched to a gene; V was cut back by 2 bases and J by 0 bases. Germline CDR1 reads SGHNT; CDR2 reads YYREEE (reference sequence). Profiled with immunoSEQ multiplex PCR; TCRdb holds only in-frame clones, not every one. The table shows 120,000 or so clones, with 89% occurring only once. A remark on this clone: Its antigen is unidentified.

The chain links TRBV5-4 to TRBJ2-2, with 8 bases fitting TRBD2. This specimen was peripheral blood, taken on day 0 of AZD1222 vaccination. This clonotype was sampled from an adult in good health. In DNA, the CDR3 is TGTGCCAGCAGCTTACCAGCGGGAGATACGAACACCGGGGAGCTGTTTTTT. Protein: CASSLPAGDTNTGELFF.